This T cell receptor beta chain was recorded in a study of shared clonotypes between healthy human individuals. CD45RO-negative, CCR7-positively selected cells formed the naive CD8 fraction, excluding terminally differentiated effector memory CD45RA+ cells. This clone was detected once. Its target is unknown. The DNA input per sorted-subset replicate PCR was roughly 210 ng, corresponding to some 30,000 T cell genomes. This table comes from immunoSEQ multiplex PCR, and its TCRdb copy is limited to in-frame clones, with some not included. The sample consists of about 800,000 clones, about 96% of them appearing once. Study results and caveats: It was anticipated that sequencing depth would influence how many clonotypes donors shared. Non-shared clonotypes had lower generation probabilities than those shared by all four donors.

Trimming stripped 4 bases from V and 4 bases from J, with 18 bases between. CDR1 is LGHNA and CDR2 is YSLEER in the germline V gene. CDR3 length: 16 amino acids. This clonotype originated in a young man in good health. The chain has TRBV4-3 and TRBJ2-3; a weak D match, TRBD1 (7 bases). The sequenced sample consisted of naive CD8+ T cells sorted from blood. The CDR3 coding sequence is TGCGCCAGCAGCCCGTCTAGCGTCCAGGGGGCAGATACGCAGTATTTT. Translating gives CASSPSSVQGADTQYF.